These T cell receptor beta chains were read from a single sample in a study of beta chain features in type 1 diabetes. TCRdb's copy holds only in-frame clones and misses some; the assay was immunoSEQ multiplex PCR. The table lists under 400,000 clones, 15% to 20% of them singletons. Sequencing was carried out using naive CD4+ T cells from blood. These receptors were taken from a woman younger than 35 in good health. The CDR3 runs from the conserved cysteine through the conserved F or W. A D gene is named only where the DNA matches it firmly. The listing skips clone size in some rows; elsewhere it reads once, few, many or a size class.

TRBV5-1,TRBJ2-3,TRBD2,NA,CASGASGYSTDTQYF,TGCGCCAGCGGGGCTAGCGGGTATAGCACAGATACGCAGTATTTT
TRBV9,TRBJ2-7,TRBD2,NA,CASSVSGPGYEQYF,TGTGCCAGCAGCGTTAGCGGGCCGGGCTACGAGCAGTACTTC
TRBV2,TRBJ2-2,TRBD1,few,CASRGQGHNTGELFF,TGTGCCAGCAGGGGACAGGGGCACAACACCGGGGAGCTGTTTTTT
TRBV29-1,TRBJ1-2,NA,NA,CSISPGQEGYTF,TGCAGCATCTCACCGGGACAAGAAGGCTACACCTTC
TRBV5-6,TRBJ2-5,NA,few,CASSIEETQYF,TGTGCCAGCAGCATAGAAGAGACCCAGTACTTC
TRBV5-1,TRBJ2-7,NA,few,CASSLTGSPWEQYF,TGCGCCAGCAGCTTGACGGGATCCCCTTGGGAGCAGTACTTC
TRBV25-1,TRBJ2-1,TRBD1,NA,CASSGSPGQSSYNEQFF,TGTGCCAGCAGTGGGAGTCCGGGACAGAGCTCCTACAATGAGCAGTTCTTC
TRBV2,TRBJ2-1,NA,NA,CASAGENNEQFF,TGTGCCAGCGCCGGAGAAAACAATGAGCAGTTCTTC
TRBV2,TRBJ2-1,NA,few,CASSEGGAGGYNEQFF,TGTGCCAGCAGTGAAGGGGGGGCAGGGGGATACAATGAGCAGTTCTTC
TRBV5-1,TRBJ2-1,NA,few,CASSSQGNEQFF,TGCGCCAGCAGTTCTCAGGGGAATGAGCAGTTCTTC
TRBV7-3,TRBJ2-1,TRBD2,NA,CASSSLAGVEQFF,TGTGCCAGCAGCTCTTTAGCGGGGGTTGAGCAGTTCTTC
TRBV29-1,TRBJ1-1,TRBD1,few,CSVGQGRNEAFF,TGCAGCGTGGGACAGGGGAGGAATGAAGCTTTCTTT
TRBV6-6,TRBJ1-5,NA,NA,CASSQVSTNQPQHF,TGTGCCAGCAGTCAGGTATCTACTAATCAGCCCCAGCATTTT
TRBV5-1,TRBJ1-2,TRBD1,few,CASSVQGARDGYTF,TGCGCCAGCAGCGTACAGGGGGCGAGGGATGGCTACACCTTC
TRBV9,TRBJ1-2,TRBD1,few,CASSPGGRGDYGYTF,TGTGCCAGCAGCCCAGGGGGCCGGGGCGACTATGGCTACACCTTC
TRBV4-1,TRBJ2-7,TRBD1,few,CASSQNRGEQYF,TGCGCCAGCAGCCAAAACAGGGGGGAGCAGTACTTC
TRBV30,TRBJ1-5,TRBD1,few,CAWKEGRGKLNSNQPQHF,TGTGCCTGGAAAGAGGGCAGGGGGAAACTTAATAGCAATCAGCCCCAGCATTTT
TRBV4-2,TRBJ2-5,TRBD2,few,CASSPGLAGGKETQYF,TGTGCCAGCAGCCCCGGACTAGCGGGGGGGAAAGAGACCCAGTACTTC
TRBV5-1,TRBJ2-1,NA,NA,CASSSDRPHEQFF,TGCGCCAGCAGCTCCGACAGGCCCCATGAGCAGTTCTTC
TRBV4-1,TRBJ2-1,TRBD2,NA,CASSPTGGGYNEQFF,TGCGCCAGCAGCCCGACTGGCGGGGGTTACAATGAGCAGTTCTTC
TRBV13,TRBJ1-2,NA,NA,CASSLASSGYTF,TGTGCCAGCAGCTTAGCATCAAGCGGCTACACCTTC
TRBV2,TRBJ2-5,NA,NA,CASSETRAETQYF,TGTGCCAGCAGTGAAACGCGGGCGGAGACCCAGTACTTC
TRBV29-1,TRBJ1-1,NA,NA,CSVGPGHSNTEAFF,TGCAGCGTTGGACCCGGACACTCGAACACTGAAGCTTTCTTT
TRBV4-3,TRBJ2-5,NA,NA,CASSQDLGGETQYF,TGCGCCAGCAGCCAAGATCTGGGGGGAGAGACCCAGTACTTC
TRBV1,TRBJ2-3,NA,few,CTSSHAGRGGSGADTQYF,TGCACCAGCAGCCATGCCGGCCGGGGCGGGAGTGGGGCAGATACGCAGTATTTT
TRBV30,TRBJ2-5,TRBD1,few,CAWSTGGGETQYF,TGTGCCTGGTCGACAGGGGGCGGAGAGACCCAGTACTTC
TRBV14,TRBJ2-3,NA,few,CASSRSGDTQYF,TGTGCCAGCAGCAGGAGCGGAGATACGCAGTATTTT
TRBV4-3,TRBJ2-3,TRBD2,NA,CASSQVASGGTDTQYF,TGCGCCAGCAGCCAAGTCGCTAGCGGGGGCACAGATACGCAGTATTTT
TRBV19,TRBJ1-6,TRBD1,once,CASTTGQSSYNSPLHF,TGTGCCAGTACAACGGGACAGAGCTCCTATAATTCACCCCTCCACTTT
TRBV10-3,TRBJ2-7,NA,NA,CAISTLTSSYEQYF,TGTGCCATCAGTACTTTGACTAGCTCCTACGAGCAGTACTTC
TRBV7-9,TRBJ2-3,NA,few,CASSLVTNTQYF,TGTGCCAGCAGCCTAGTGACAAACACGCAGTATTTT
TRBV5-4,TRBJ2-2,TRBD2,NA,CASSTGLADTGELFF,TGTGCCAGCAGCACGGGACTAGCGGACACCGGGGAGCTGTTTTTT
TRBV2,TRBJ2-2,TRBD1,NA,CASSEQGATGELFF,TGTGCCAGCAGCGAACAGGGGGCGACCGGGGAGCTGTTTTTT
TRBV9,TRBJ1-2,TRBD1,NA,CASSGGTGGAYGYTF,TGTGCCAGCAGCGGCGGGACAGGGGGAGCCTATGGCTACACCTTC
TRBV2,TRBJ2-5,NA,few,CASSGRGQETQYF,TGTGCCAGCAGTGGACGGGGACAAGAGACCCAGTACTTC
TRBV10-3,TRBJ2-1,NA,few,CAAGAGEINNEQFF,TGTGCCGCGGGGGCGGGTGAAATAAACAATGAGCAGTTCTTC
TRBV2,TRBJ2-7,NA,few,CASMENREPSYEQYF,TGTGCCAGCATGGAGAACAGGGAGCCGTCCTACGAGCAGTACTTC
TRBV30,TRBJ1-5,NA,few,CACNQGGVRQPQHF,TGTGCCTGCAACCAAGGGGGAGTGAGGCAGCCCCAGCATTTT
TRBV5-5,TRBJ2-2,NA,few,CASSPRAAATNTGELFF,TGTGCCAGCAGCCCACGCGCGGCAGCAACGAACACCGGGGAGCTGTTTTTT
TRBV25-1,TRBJ2-3,TRBD2,few,CASGSGSGTDTQYF,TGTGCCAGCGGGAGCGGGAGTGGAACAGATACGCAGTATTTT
TRBV10-3,TRBJ2-5,TRBD1,NA,CAARQGTQETQYF,TGTGCCGCCAGACAGGGAACTCAAGAGACCCAGTACTTC
TRBV29-1,TRBJ2-3,NA,few,CSAPPPTSTDTQYF,TGCAGCGCCCCACCTCCTACTAGCACAGATACGCAGTATTTT
TRBV23-1,TRBJ1-2,NA,NA,CASSQETWISYTF,TGCGCCAGCAGTCAAGAGACTTGGATAAGCTACACCTTC
TRBV30,TRBJ2-2,NA,few,CAWSDRGTGELFF,TGTGCCTGGAGTGATAGGGGGACCGGGGAGCTGTTTTTT
TRBV30,TRBJ2-7,NA,NA,CAWTRGGTYEQYF,TGTGCCTGGACAAGGGGCGGAACCTACGAGCAGTACTTC
TRBV9,TRBJ2-2,TRBD2,NA,CASSVAAGVYTGELFF,TGTGCCAGCAGCGTAGCAGCGGGAGTATACACCGGGGAGCTGTTTTTT
TRBV5-4,TRBJ2-5,TRBD2,few,CASSLDPAGGGQETQYF,TGTGCCAGCAGCTTAGATCCAGCGGGAGGGGGCCAGGAGACCCAGTACTTC
TRBV7-2,TRBJ2-3,TRBD2,few,CASSTRKAGGLDTQYF,TGTGCCAGCAGCACCCGTAAGGCGGGGGGGCTCGATACGCAGTATTTT
TRBV4-3,TRBJ2-3,NA,few,CASSQAPRETDTQYF,TGCGCCAGCAGCCAAGCCCCGAGGGAAACAGATACGCAGTATTTT
TRBV7-2,TRBJ1-2,NA,NA,CASSPYGDSYGYTF,TGTGCCAGCAGCCCTTACGGGGATTCATATGGCTACACCTTC
TRBV4-1,TRBJ2-5,NA,NA,CASSQVGRGERQTQYF,TGCGCCAGCAGCCAAGTCGGCCGCGGGGAGCGCCAGACCCAGTACTTC
TRBV9,TRBJ2-5,NA,few,CASSFRTVRETQYF,TGTGCCAGCAGCTTTCGGACTGTCCGGGAGACCCAGTACTTC
TRBV18,TRBJ2-5,NA,few,CASSPPPSGETQYF,TGTGCCAGCTCACCACCCCCTTCCGGGGAGACCCAGTACTTC
TRBV30,TRBJ1-6,TRBD1,NA,CAWSVPDRGNSPLHF,TGTGCCTGGAGTGTACCAGACAGGGGTAATTCACCCCTCCACTTT
TRBV9,TRBJ1-2,NA,few,CASSAGSPGGYGYTF,TGTGCCAGCAGCGCGGGGTCCCCGGGAGGCTATGGCTACACCTTC
TRBV2,TRBJ2-1,TRBD1,few,CASSERTGLDNEQFF,TGTGCCAGCAGTGAACGGACAGGTCTGGACAATGAGCAGTTCTTC
TRBV30,TRBJ1-2,NA,NA,CAWSLNEAGGYTF,TGTGCCTGGAGTTTGAACGAGGCAGGGGGCTACACCTTC
TRBV2,TRBJ2-3,NA,NA,CASSWGSSTDTQYF,TGTGCCAGCAGTTGGGGCTCTAGCACAGATACGCAGTATTTT
TRBV7-9,TRBJ1-1,TRBD1,few,CASSPRQGESTEAFF,TGTGCCAGCAGCCCCCGACAGGGAGAGAGCACTGAAGCTTTCTTT